The 4 T cell receptor beta chains given below trace back to one sample, sequenced in a study of T cells in Graves' hyperthyroidism and ophthalmopathy. RNA transcripts provided the source from which TCR beta CDR3 regions were amplified. HTBI primers were the set used in a first-round RT-PCR of the TCR CDR3. TCRdb fed the multiplex PCR reads into MiXCR, producing one record per CDR3 protein. The sample shows some 690,000 distinct CDR3 sequences, 17% of them seen only once. Material: blood. The receptors come from a man aged 45 to 65 with Graves' hyperthyroidism.

This clonotype was found many times. The chain couples TRBV20-1 to TRBJ2-1; the match to TRBD2 covers 7 bases. Trimming cost V 0 bases and J 9 bases; bases outside gene matches: 8. The CDR3 is 14 amino acids. Looked up from germline, CDR1 is DFQATT and CDR2 is SNEGSKA (reference sequence). Here the CDR3 reads CSARDRAGLREQFF. In DNA form, the CDR3 reads TGCAGTGCTAGAGATAGGGCGGGACTACGTGAGCAGTTCTTC.

This clonotype occurred many times. The V call is TRBV7-3, the J call TRBJ2-1; TRBD1 matches 9 bases. J was trimmed by 7 bases and V by 4 bases; bases with no gene match: 8. Germline V gene data show CDR1 as SGHTA and CDR2 as FQGTGA. The CDR3 extends over 15 amino acids. The DNA of the CDR3 is TGTGCCAGCAGCTCCCCGACGACAGGGGGTAATGAGCAGTTCTTC. This sequence encodes CASSSPTTGGNEQFF.

In its sample, this clonotype was seen a few times. The chain is built from TRBV19 and TRBJ1-6; a weak D match, TRBD1 (6 bases). V was cut by 6 bases and J by 11 bases, with 11 bases left in between. Germline V gene lookup returns CDR1 LNHDA and CDR2 SQIVND (reference sequence). The CDR3 runs 12 residues. CDR3 region: CASSRGSAPLHF. In DNA form, the CDR3 reads TGTGCCAGTAGCAGGGGCTCGGCACCCCTCCACTTT. Full variable domain (outside the CDR3, taken from reference TRBV19 and TRBJ1-6): DGGITQSPKYLFRKEGQNVTLSCEQNLNHDAMYWYRQDPGQGLRLIYYSQIVNDFQKGDIAEGYSVSREKKESFPLTVTSAQKNPTAFYLCASSRGSAPLHFGNGTRLTVT.

This clonotype was recorded many times. J is TRBJ1-2 and V is TRBV10-3, with unresolved D. Trimming pared 3 bases from V and 0 bases from J, leaving 8 bases between. The CDR3 is 14 residues long. CDR1 ENHRY and CDR2 SYGVKD come from the germline V gene. CDR3 protein: CAISDVQANYGYTF. The CDR3 DNA reads as TGTGCCATCAGTGACGTACAAGCTAACTATGGCTACACCTTC.